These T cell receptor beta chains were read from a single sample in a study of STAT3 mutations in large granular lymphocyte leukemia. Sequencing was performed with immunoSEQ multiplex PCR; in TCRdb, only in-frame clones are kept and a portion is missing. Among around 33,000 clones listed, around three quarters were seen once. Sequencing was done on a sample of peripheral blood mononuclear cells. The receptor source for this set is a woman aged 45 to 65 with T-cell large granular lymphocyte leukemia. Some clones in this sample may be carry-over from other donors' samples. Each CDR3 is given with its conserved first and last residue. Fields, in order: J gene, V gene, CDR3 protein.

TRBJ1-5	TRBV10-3	CAISKGASNQPQHF
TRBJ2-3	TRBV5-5	CASSLPGSDTQYF
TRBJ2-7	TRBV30	CAWRDPPHQPYEQYF
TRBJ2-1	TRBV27	CASSFIGDKIYNEQFF
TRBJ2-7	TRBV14	CASSQGVTGSYEQYF
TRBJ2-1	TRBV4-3	CASSQVNSGDIYNEQFF
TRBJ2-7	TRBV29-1	CSVGLGYEQYF
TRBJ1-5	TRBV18	CASSDRGQQPQHF
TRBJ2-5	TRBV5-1	CASSPGSVPETQYF
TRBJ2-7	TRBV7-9	CASGAQSAGSYEQYF
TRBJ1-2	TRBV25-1	CASSESRTGGADGYTF
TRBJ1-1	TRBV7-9	CASSTQGATEAFF
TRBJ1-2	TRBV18	CASSPITGDAVGYTF
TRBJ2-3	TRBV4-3	CASSQAGVGDTQYF
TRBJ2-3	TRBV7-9	CASSRGTSGSYLPDTQYF
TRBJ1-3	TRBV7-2	CASSQGPYSGNTIYF
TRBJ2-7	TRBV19	CASGSTYPSYEQYF
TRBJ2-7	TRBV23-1	CASSDRGLPYEQYF
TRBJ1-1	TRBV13	CASSLEGDSTEAFF
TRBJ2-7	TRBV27	CASSFLGGEGSYEQYF
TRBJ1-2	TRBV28	CASHSLLYGYTF
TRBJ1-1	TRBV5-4	CASSLAGKGTEAFF
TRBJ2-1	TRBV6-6	CASSYRTGYNEQFF
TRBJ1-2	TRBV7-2	CASSSQPSYGYTF
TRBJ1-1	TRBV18	CASSPLKGPNTEAFF
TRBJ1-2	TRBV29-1	CSVRRQGGNYGYTF
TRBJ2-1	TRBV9	CASSDWGSQNEQFF
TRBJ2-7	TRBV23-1	CASSQPRQGGVIVASYEQYF
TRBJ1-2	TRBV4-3	CASSQGTGSAYGYTF
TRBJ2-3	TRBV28	CASSFGEMDTQYF
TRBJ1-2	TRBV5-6	CASSLGYDRGRGGYTF
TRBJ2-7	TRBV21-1	CASRLRAGASYEQYF
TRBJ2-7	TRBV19	CASSISLAGEQYF
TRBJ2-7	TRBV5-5	CASSWGTAYEQYF
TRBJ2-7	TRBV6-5	CASSQELVSSEQYF
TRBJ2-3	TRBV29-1	CSGGPGTDTQYF
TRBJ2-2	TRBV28	CASSPRREIGTGELFF
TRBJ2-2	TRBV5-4	CASSLRDRGTGELFF
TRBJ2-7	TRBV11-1	CASSFGGDSYEQYF
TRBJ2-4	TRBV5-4	CASSLGQNIQYF
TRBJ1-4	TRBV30	CAWSDDRGGKLFF